Presented here are 32 T cell receptor beta chains from one specimen sequenced in a study of blood T cells in healthy people across ages. Using a J-beta primer mix together with a sample-barcoded 5' primer, a second PCR was run for roughly 7 to 12 cycles. TCRdb recomputed calls from the 5' RACE reads with MiXCR, one row per CDR3 protein. The table shows 1 million to 1.2 million distinct CDR3 sequences, with roughly two fifths occurring only once. Sequences were obtained from blood. The receptors were gathered from a young man in good health.

This sequence joins TRBV6-1 and TRBJ2-1; D gene uncertain. V was pared by 4 bases and J by 2 bases, with 6 bases between. The CDR3 spans 13 residues. Germline V gene data show CDR1 as MNHNS and CDR2 as SASEGT. The CDR3 is CASSGTAYNEQFF. CDR3 DNA sequence: TGTGCCAGCAGTGGGACGGCCTACAATGAGCAGTTCTTC.

The V call is TRBV24-1, the J call TRBJ2-5; D gene ambiguous. Germline CDR1 reads KGHDR; CDR2 reads SFDVKD. The CDR3 length is 11 residues. Trimming cost V 5 bases and J 8 bases, with 8 bases left between them. CDR3 sequence: CATSARGTQYF. The CDR3, as DNA: TGTGCCACCAGTGCCCGAGGAACCCAGTACTTC.

Ten or more counts support this clonotype. J is TRBJ1-2 and V is TRBV11-2; 8 nucleotides line up with TRBD1. CDR1 is SGHAT and CDR2 is FQNNGV in the germline V gene. Trimming removed 5 bases from V and 4 bases from J; junction bases left unmatched: 3. The CDR3 sequence is 13 residues long. The CDR3 loop reads CASSTTGAYGYTF. In DNA form, the CDR3 reads TGTGCCAGCAGCACGACAGGGGCCTATGGCTACACCTTC.

Here the CDR3 reads CASSQTSGGSLNEQFF. DNA of the CDR3: TGTGCCAGCAGCCAGACTAGCGGGGGTTCCTTGAATGAGCAGTTCTTC. The chain links TRBV5-6 to TRBJ2-1, with 12 nucleotides matching TRBD2. This CDR3 is 16 amino acids long. Trimming at V came to 4 bases and at J to 7 bases, leaving 9 bases not matched to a gene. The germline CDR1 and CDR2 sequences are SGHDT and YYEEEE.

In its sample, this clonotype was seen a few times. The rearrangement uses TRBV6-2 or TRBV6-3 and TRBJ2-7, with 8 nucleotides matching TRBD2. CDR3 length equals 14 residues. From germline, CDR1 is MNHEY and CDR2 SVGEGT. V was clipped by 7 bases and J by 0 bases; unmatched bases: 5. The CDR3 sequence: CASNRGGTSYEQYF. In nucleotides, the CDR3 is TGTGCCAGCAACCGGGGGGGGACCTCCTACGAGCAGTACTTC.

V is TRBV27 and J is TRBJ1-1; D may be TRBD1 (6 bases). Germline values: CDR1 MNHEY, CDR2 SMNVEV (reference sequence). V was trimmed by 6 bases and J by 5 bases, leaving 22 bases between them. CDR3 length equals 16 residues. The CDR3 protein is CASSPLRPGGRTEAFF. The CDR3 DNA reads as TGTGCCAGCAGCCCACTTAGGCCGGGGGGCCGGACTGAAGCTTTCTTT.

The V and J genes are TRBV28 and TRBJ2-2; the D gene is possibly TRBD1 (5 bases). Looked up from germline, CDR1 is MDHEN and CDR2 is SYDVKM. Trimming cost V 2 bases and J 2 bases, with 12 bases left between them. The CDR3 length is 16 residues. Here the CDR3 DNA reads TGTGCCAGCAGTTTAAGGCAGGGAATTAACACCGGGGAGCTGTTTTTT. Translation gives CASSLRQGINTGELFF.

This clonotype was found a few times. V is TRBV10-3 and J is TRBJ2-4, with TRBD1 identical over 10 bases. The better agreement between TRBJ2-7 and the DNA end casts doubt on the J call. The CDR3 extends over 14 amino acids. Per the germline V gene, CDR1 is ENHRY and CDR2 is SYGVKD. The chain's CDR3 is CAISPGTGAYEQYF. As DNA, the CDR3 is TGTGCCATCAGTCCTGGGACAGGGGCCTACGAGCAGTACTTC.

The chain is built from TRBV29-1 and TRBJ1-2; D unresolved. Germline V gives CDR1 SQVTM, CDR2 ANQGSEA. The V and J ends lost 2 bases and 7 bases respectively, with 11 bases between them. CDR3 length: 12 residues. The CDR3 spells CSVESAGSGYTF. CDR3 sequence (DNA): TGCAGCGTTGAATCGGCCGGGAGTGGCTACACCTTC.

J is TRBJ2-5 and V is TRBV29-1; D ambiguous. Per germline, CDR1 SQVTM and CDR2 ANQGSEA. There are 11 residues in the CDR3. The germline V and J ends were trimmed by 4 bases and 11 bases, with 14 bases remaining between them. CDR3 sequence: CSVGVYNEQYF. The CDR3 nucleotides read TGCAGCGTTGGTGTCTACAATGAGCAGTACTTC.

The table lists this clonotype with a few counts. The chain uses TRBV13 and TRBJ1-4; D is ambiguous. V was shortened by 1 base and J by 8 bases, with 14 bases between the two germline ends. This CDR3 has 15 residues. Germline V lookup: CDR1 PRHDT, CDR2 FYEKMQ (reference sequence). CDR3 DNA sequence: TGTGCCAGCAGCTTAGTTGGGGAGGTCAGGGAAAAACTGTTTTTT. Its translation is CASSLVGEVREKLFF.

The chain uses TRBV27 and TRBJ2-7; TRBD2 matches at 12 bases. Germline CDR1 and CDR2: MNHEY and SMNVEV (reference sequence). The CDR3 has 17 amino acids. The V and J ends lost 3 bases and 1 base, in that order; junction bases with no gene match: 7. CDR3 residues: CASSLSSGGGVSYEQYF. CDR3 nucleotide sequence: TGTGCCAGCAGTTTGTCTAGCGGGGGGGGCGTATCCTACGAGCAGTACTTC.

The table lists this clonotype with many counts. The chain uses TRBV5-1 and TRBJ2-3; TRBD1 aligns across 10 bases. This CDR3 is built from 15 residues. In germline, CDR1 is SGHRS, CDR2 YFSETQ. J was trimmed by 1 base and V by 4 bases; bases with no gene match: 3. The CDR3 DNA is TGCGCCAGCAGCACCGGGACAGGGGGCACAGATACGCAGTATTTT. This sequence encodes CASSTGTGGTDTQYF.

To note about this clonotype: One end of the junction does not line up with germline, which may come from a read error. This chain joins TRBV28 and TRBJ2-1; TRBD1 agrees at 8 bases. The V gene's germline CDR1 is MDHEN and CDR2 SYDVKM. The CDR3 has 16 amino acids. In nucleotides, the CDR3 is TGTGCCAACAGTTTATTGCAGGGGGCGATTTGGAATGAGCAGTTCTTC. Translation: CANSLLQGAIWNEQFF.

This clonotype appeared a few times. The V and J genes are TRBV5-1 and TRBJ2-1; 8 nucleotides line up with TRBD2. Germline V gene lookup returns CDR1 SGHRS and CDR2 YFSETQ. With 1 base clipped from V and 0 bases from J, the junction kept 3 bases outside the gene matches. The CDR3 covers 16 residues. The chain's CDR3 is CASSLSGGNSYNEQFF. CDR3 bases: TGCGCCAGCAGCTTGAGCGGGGGCAACTCCTACAATGAGCAGTTCTTC.

The chain joins TRBV20-1 to TRBJ1-1; 9 nucleotides line up with TRBD1. The CDR3 spans 15 residues. V was clipped by 4 bases and J by 0 bases; unmatched bases: 6. Germline V CDR1 and CDR2: DFQATT, SNEGSKA (reference sequence). CDR3 loop: CSATPGTGLNTEAFF. CDR3 nucleotides: TGCAGTGCTACCCCTGGGACAGGGTTGAACACTGAAGCTTTCTTT.

The CDR3 sequence: CASSHVGTEFNQPQHF. The CDR3 bases are TGCGCCAGCAGCCACGTAGGGACAGAGTTCAATCAGCCCCAGCATTTT. V usage is TRBV4-1 and J usage is TRBJ1-5, with 7 bases matching TRBD1. After removal of 3 bases from V and 3 bases from J, the junction contained 8 bases not matched to a gene. The V gene's germline CDR1 is MGHRA and CDR2 YSYEKL. The CDR3 runs to 16 residues.

In the case of this clonotype: Sequence at one end of the junction differs from germline and may be a read error. J is TRBJ1-1 and V is TRBV4-3; TRBD1 agrees at 9 bases. This CDR3 region has 15 residues. Germline CDR1 reads LGHNA; CDR2 reads YSLEER. CDR3 region: CVSSQDLDRGTEAFF. As DNA, the CDR3 is TGCGTCAGCAGCCAAGATCTAGACAGGGGGACTGAAGCTTTCTTT.

This clonotype has only a few counts. The V and J genes are TRBV29-1 and TRBJ1-1; possibly TRBD1 for D (6 bases). Trimming took 6 bases from V and 11 from J, leaving 19 bases between them. The CDR3 loop spans 12 amino acids. Germline assignment: CDR1 SQVTM and CDR2 ANQGSEA. The CDR3 reads CSVVTGEVRAFF. As DNA, the CDR3 is TGCAGCGTCGTGACAGGAGAAGTGCGGGCTTTCTTT.

The chain couples TRBV2 to TRBJ2-1, with 10 bases lining up with TRBD1. Germline values: CDR1 SNHLY, CDR2 FYNNEI. There are 15 residues in the CDR3. V shed 3 bases and J 9 bases; nucleotides not matched to a gene: 8. DNA of the CDR3: TGTGCCAGCAGTGATGGGACAGGGGAATCAATTGAGCAGTTCTTC. Translation gives CASSDGTGESIEQFF.

This clonotype was observed at least ten times. V is TRBV2 and J is TRBJ1-5; no clear D gene. The V end was cut by 6 bases, the J end by 3 bases, with 12 bases between. CDR1 SNHLY and CDR2 FYNNEI come from the germline V gene. The length of the CDR3 is 14 residues. CDR3 residues: CASSPDGVNQPQHF. DNA of the CDR3: TGTGCCAGCAGCCCGGACGGGGTCAATCAGCCCCAGCATTTT.

The chain combines TRBV7-2 with TRBJ2-7; TRBD1 might be the D (6 bases). The germline V and J ends were trimmed by 4 bases and 2 bases, with 12 bases remaining between them. Germline values: CDR1 SGHTA, CDR2 FQGNSA. CDR3 length: 14 amino acids. CDR3: CASSSPGTPYEQYF. The CDR3 bases are TGTGCCAGCAGCTCCCCCGGGACACCCTACGAGCAGTACTTC. Full variable domain (missing parts from reference TRBV7-2 and TRBJ2-7): GAGVSQSPSNKVTEKGKDVELRCDPISGHTALYWYRQSLGQGLEFLIYFQGNSAPDKSGLPSDRFSAERTGGSVSTLTIQRTQQEDSAVYLCASSSPGTPYEQYFGPGTRLTVT.

This clonotype appeared a few times. This chain links TRBV5-1 with TRBJ2-1; D is uncertain. The CDR3 totals 18 residues. Trimming took 1 base from V and 1 from J, leaving 18 bases between them. Germline lookup yields CDR1 SGHRS and CDR2 YFSETQ. The DNA of the CDR3 is TGCGCCAGCAGCTTGTCGGACCGGAACCAAAGGTCCTACAATGAGCAGTTCTTC. Translation gives CASSLSDRNQRSYNEQFF.

The table lists this clonotype with a few counts. The rearrangement uses TRBV20-1 and TRBJ2-1; D assignment may be TRBD1 or TRBD2 (5 bases each). The V and J ends lost 7 bases and 1 base respectively, with 14 bases between them. The CDR3 extends over 14 amino acids. The germline gives CDR1 DFQATT, CDR2 SNEGSKA (reference sequence). CDR3 amino acids: CSVGVGVSYNEQFF. The CDR3 region has the DNA TGCAGTGTGGGGGTCGGGGTTTCCTACAATGAGCAGTTCTTC.

This clonotype turned up a few times. CDR3 residues: CASSHDRVGADTQYF. CDR3 coding DNA: TGCGCCAGCAGCCACGACAGGGTTGGAGCAGATACGCAGTATTTT. V gene TRBV4-1 combines with J gene TRBJ2-3; 7 bases line up with TRBD1. The CDR3 has 15 amino acids. J lost 4 bases, V lost 3 bases, and 7 bases had no gene match. CDR1 and CDR2 from the germline V gene are MGHRA and YSYEKL.

This clonotype was recorded a few times. The rearrangement uses TRBV20-1 and TRBJ1-5; the D is unclear. Germline V lookup: CDR1 DFQATT, CDR2 SNEGSKA (reference sequence). The CDR3 sequence is 16 residues long. Trimming pared 3 bases from V and 4 bases from J, leaving 19 bases between. As DNA, the CDR3 is TGCAGTGCTAGGGATTCATCAGGCATCGGGAATCAGCCCCAGCATTTT. Its protein product is CSARDSSGIGNQPQHF.

This clonotype was found a few times. The chain is built from TRBV6-2 or TRBV6-3 and TRBJ1-1; 9 bases are shared with TRBD1. The CDR3 runs to 15 residues. V gave up 3 bases and J gave up 1 base; unmatched junction bases: 3. In germline, CDR1 is MNHEY, CDR2 SVGEGT. The CDR3 protein is CASSYWGQGNTEAFF. As DNA, the CDR3 is TGTGCCAGCAGTTATTGGGGACAGGGGAACACTGAAGCTTTCTTT.

The CDR3 DNA is TGTGCCATCAGTGGGCGGGGGTATGGGAGCACTGAAGCTTTCTTT. Its translation: CAISGRGYGSTEAFF. The genes are TRBV10-3 and TRBJ1-1; perhaps TRBD1 as D (5 bases). Germline CDR1 and CDR2: ENHRY and SYGVKD. The V and J ends lost 4 bases and 4 bases respectively, with 16 bases between them. The CDR3 is 15 residues long.

This clonotype has only a few counts. The rearrangement links TRBV29-1 to TRBJ1-2, with D possibly being TRBD1 (5 bases). Germline V CDR1 and CDR2: SQVTM, ANQGSEA. CDR3 length equals 11 residues. The V and J ends lost 0 bases and 7 bases respectively, with 6 bases between them. CDR3 coding DNA: TGCAGCGTTGAAGACAGGGCTGGCTACACCTTC. This gives the protein CSVEDRAGYTF. Full variable domain (outside the CDR3, taken from reference TRBV29-1 and TRBJ1-2): SAVISQKPSRDICQRGTSLTIQCQVDSQVTMMFWYRQQPGQSLTLIATANQGSEATYESGFVIDKFPISRPNLTFSTLTVSNMSPEDSSIYLCSVEDRAGYTFGSGTRLTVV.

This clonotype showed up just a few times. The rearrangement uses TRBV12-3 or TRBV12-4 and TRBJ2-4; 7 bases line up with TRBD1. V was pared by 6 bases and J by 14 bases, with 10 bases of the junction left unmatched. The CDR3 length is 12 residues. The CDR3 spells CASSPYRGTEYF. The CDR3 DNA reads TGTGCCAGCAGCCCCTACAGGGGAACGGAGTACTTC.

About this clonotype: The junction departs from germline at one end; a sequencing error may be responsible. This chain connects TRBV11-2 to TRBJ2-3, with D maybe TRBD1 (6 bases). This CDR3 is 14 amino acids long. CDR1 and CDR2 from the germline V gene are SGHAT and FQNNGV. The CDR3 sequence: CASSLGGGPETQYF. CDR3 bases: TGTGCCAGCAGCTTAGGAGGGGGACCAGAGACGCAGTATTTT.

This clonotype was seen a few times. The CDR3 nucleotides read TGTGCCATCGAACCAAGCGTGCTGGGGTCGAGCACAGATACGCAGTATTTT. Its translation is CAIEPSVLGSSTDTQYF. This chain connects TRBV12-3 or TRBV12-4 to TRBJ2-3; D ambiguous. Trimming took 10 bases from V and 0 from J, leaving 23 bases between them. The CDR3 has 17 residues.